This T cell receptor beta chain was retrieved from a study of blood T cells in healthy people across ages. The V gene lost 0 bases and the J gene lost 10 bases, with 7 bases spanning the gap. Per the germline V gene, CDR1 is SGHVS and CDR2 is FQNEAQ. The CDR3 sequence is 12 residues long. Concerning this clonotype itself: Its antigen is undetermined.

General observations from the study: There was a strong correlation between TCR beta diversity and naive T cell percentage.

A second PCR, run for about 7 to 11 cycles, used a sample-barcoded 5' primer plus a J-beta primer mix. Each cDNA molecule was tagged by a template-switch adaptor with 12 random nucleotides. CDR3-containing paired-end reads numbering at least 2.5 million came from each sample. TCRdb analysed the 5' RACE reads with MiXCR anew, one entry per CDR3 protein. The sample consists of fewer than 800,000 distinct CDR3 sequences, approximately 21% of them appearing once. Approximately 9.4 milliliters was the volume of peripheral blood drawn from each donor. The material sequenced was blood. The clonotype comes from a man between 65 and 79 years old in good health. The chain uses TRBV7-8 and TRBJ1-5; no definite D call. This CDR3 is CASSLAGLPQHF. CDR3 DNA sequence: TGTGCCAGCAGCTTAGCGGGGTTACCCCAGCATTTT.